One and the same sample provided the 28 T cell receptor beta chains below, sequenced in a study of blood T cell repertoires in COVID-19. Profiled with immunoSEQ multiplex PCR; TCRdb holds only in-frame clones, not every one. Of over 350,000 clones detected, roughly 90% appear once; the ten largest clones hold 4% to 5.5%. Sample: peripheral blood. The source is a woman between 25 and 40 years old with acute or convalescent COVID-19.

This clone was observed a handful of times. The chain carries TRBV4-1 and TRBJ2-7; TRBD2 matches at 12 bases. V gave up 3 bases and J gave up 3 bases; unmatched junction bases: 3. This CDR3 spans 15 amino acids. Germline values: CDR1 MGHRA, CDR2 YSYEKL. CDR3 in DNA: TGCGCCAGCAGCCAGCTAGCGGGGGGGAACTACGAGCAGTACTTC. Translating gives CASSQLAGGNYEQYF.

As concerns this clone: The sample holds other DNA sequences that translate to the same CDR3. V and J are TRBV6-5 and TRBJ2-7, with D tentatively TRBD1 (6 bases). The V and J ends lost 6 bases and 2 bases respectively, with 14 bases between them. The V gene's germline CDR1 is MNHEY and CDR2 SVGAGI. The CDR3 length is 14 residues. CDR3 coding DNA: TGTGCCAGCAGCCCACCGGGACAACCCTACGAGCAGTACTTC. Amino acids: CASSPPGQPYEQYF.

This clone has a handful of counts. The chain uses TRBV9 and TRBJ2-5, with D tentatively TRBD2 (6 bases). V lost 3 bases and J 5 bases, leaving 17 bases between the germline ends. This CDR3 has 15 amino acids. The germline CDR1 and CDR2 sequences are SGDLS and YYNGEE. The CDR3 DNA sequence: TGTGCCAGCAGCGAGACTCTGGGACTGGGGGAGACCCAGTACTTC. Translating gives CASSETLGLGETQYF.

The rearrangement links TRBV3-1 (or the pseudogene TRBV3-2) to TRBJ1-3; 7 nucleotides match TRBD1. J lost 2 bases, V lost 4 bases, and 5 bases had no gene match. The CDR3 consists of 15 residues. The V gene's germline CDR1 is LGHDT and CDR2 YNNKEL (reference sequence). The CDR3 loop reads CASSLGQGAGNTIYF. CDR3 sequence (DNA): TGTGCCAGCAGCCTCGGTCAGGGGGCTGGAAACACCATATATTTT.

This clone was observed a handful of times. This chain uses TRBV30 with TRBJ1-1; D is uncertain. The V gene lost 3 bases and the J gene lost 6 bases, with 8 bases spanning the gap. Germline values: CDR1 GTSNPN, CDR2 SVGIG (reference sequence). CDR3 length: 11 amino acids. CDR3 protein: CAWSGSSEAFF. CDR3 sequence (DNA): TGTGCCTGGAGCGGGAGTTCTGAAGCTTTCTTT.

The chain uses TRBV19 and TRBJ2-2, with TRBD2 as a possible D gene (5 bases). CDR3 length equals 13 residues. V lost 2 bases and J 6 bases, leaving 7 bases between the germline ends. The germline gives CDR1 LNHDA, CDR2 SQIVND (reference sequence). The CDR3 protein is CASSISGSGELFF. For the CDR3, the DNA is TGTGCCAGTAGTATATCGGGGTCCGGGGAGCTGTTTTTT.

This clone has just a few counts. The chain carries TRBV9 and TRBJ1-1, with a weak D call TRBD1 (6 bases). CDR3 length: 15 residues. CDR1 is SGDLS and CDR2 is YYNGEE in the germline V gene. Trimming took off 3 bases at V and 1 base at J, with 13 bases between the two ends. DNA of the CDR3: TGTGCCAGCAGCGCGTACAGGGTAGCGAACACTGAAGCTTTCTTT. Its translation is CASSAYRVANTEAFF. Complete variable domain (other parts from reference TRBV9 and TRBJ1-1): DSGVTQTPKHLITATGQRVTLRCSPRSGDLSVYWYQQSLDQGLQFLIQYYNGEERAKGNILERFSAQQFPDLHSELNLSSLELGDSALYFCASSAYRVANTEAFFGQGTRLTVV.

In this sample, this clone turned up once. An end of the junction differs from the germline gene, which may be a read error. The chain joins TRBV5-6 to TRBJ2-7; TRBD2 matches at 9 bases. Per the germline V gene, CDR1 is SGHDT and CDR2 is YYEEEE. The CDR3 has 14 residues. The CDR3 DNA follows: TGTGCCAGCAGCTTGGACTCGACTAGCGGCGTTAGGGACTTC. It yields the protein CASSLDSTSGVRDF.

The V call is TRBV29-1, the J call TRBJ2-7; 8 bases are a match to TRBD2. The ends lost 7 bases at V and 0 bases at J; junction bases unmatched: 5. CDR1 is SQVTM, CDR2 ANQGSEA, per germline. CDR3 length equals 13 residues. Here the CDR3 reads CSEKSGSSYEQYF. The CDR3 bases are TGCAGCGAAAAGAGCGGGAGCTCCTACGAGCAGTACTTC.

V usage is TRBV7-9 and J usage is TRBJ1-1; 8 bases are shared with TRBD1. V gave up 2 bases and J gave up 1 base; unmatched junction bases: 15. Germline lookup yields CDR1 SEHNR and CDR2 FQNEAQ (reference sequence). The CDR3 extends over 19 amino acids. The CDR3 DNA sequence: TGTGCCAGCAGCTTAAATCCGGTACAGGGGGTCCGTTGGAACACTGAAGCTTTCTTT. It encodes CASSLNPVQGVRWNTEAFF.

The V gene is TRBV14, the J gene TRBJ2-4; TRBD2 might be the D (6 bases). The CDR3 totals 15 residues. Germline CDR1 is SGHDN and CDR2 is FVKESK. V was pared by 0 bases and J by 6 bases, with 12 bases between. In nucleotides, the CDR3 is TGTGCCAGCAGCCAAGATATGGGGGGAGGAAACATTCAGTACTTC. This sequence encodes CASSQDMGGGNIQYF.

V gene TRBV28 combines with J gene TRBJ2-3; maybe TRBD2 (5 bases). Germline values: CDR1 MDHEN, CDR2 SYDVKM. The CDR3 loop spans 13 amino acids. V lost 5 bases to trimming and J lost 6 bases, with 12 bases between them. The CDR3 DNA reads as TGTGCCAGCAGTCCCGGGGTCCCTGATACGCAGTATTTT. Protein sequence: CASSPGVPDTQYF.

This clone was found many times. The V and J genes are TRBV12-3 or TRBV12-4 and TRBJ1-4; 8 bases map to TRBD1. The CDR3 is 13 amino acids. V was clipped by 6 bases and J by 10 bases; unmatched bases: 7. CDR3 DNA sequence: TGTGCCAGCAGACAGGGGGGGATCGGAAAACTGTTTTTT. Its translation is CASRQGGIGKLFF.

The gene calls are TRBV18 and TRBJ2-1; 11 bases line up with TRBD2. The CDR3 spans 15 residues. The germline gives CDR1 KGHSH, CDR2 LQKENI. Trimming removed 5 bases from V and 4 bases from J; junction bases left unmatched: 4. The CDR3 DNA reads as TGTGCCAGCTCAACCGGGACTAGCGGTTACAATGAGCAGTTCTTC. Amino acid sequence: CASSTGTSGYNEQFF.

This chain joins TRBV2 and TRBJ2-2; D possibly corresponds to TRBD2 (6 bases). The V gene lost 3 bases and the J gene lost 2 bases, with 10 bases spanning the gap. Germline V gene data show CDR1 as SNHLY and CDR2 as FYNNEI. The CDR3 is 15 residues long. The CDR3 DNA is TGTGCCAGCAGTGATGTCGGGGGAAACACCGGGGAGCTGTTTTTT. This codes for CASSDVGGNTGELFF.

In this sample, this clone turned up a few times. The chain combines TRBV7-2 with TRBJ1-4, with 7 bases identical to TRBD1. Germline loops: CDR1 SGHTA, CDR2 FQGNSA. The CDR3 is 13 residues long. The V segment lost 5 bases and the J segment 5 bases; nucleotides outside the gene matches: 2. This CDR3 is CASSPQGNEKLFF. The CDR3 DNA is TGTGCCAGCAGCCCACAGGGGAATGAAAAACTGTTTTTT.

The V gene is TRBV9, the J gene TRBJ1-4; no clear D. V dropped 3 bases and J dropped 6 bases, with 12 bases sitting between them. Germline V gene data show CDR1 as SGDLS and CDR2 as YYNGEE. The CDR3 spans 14 residues. The CDR3 loop reads CASSAGWRDEKLFF. The DNA of the CDR3 is TGTGCCAGCAGCGCGGGATGGAGGGATGAAAAACTGTTTTTT.

The V and J genes are TRBV18 and TRBJ1-1; TRBD1 is a possible D gene (6 bases). CDR1 and CDR2 from the germline V gene are KGHSH and LQKENI. The CDR3 runs to 11 residues. The ends were cut back, 6 bases at V and 7 bases at J, with 9 bases in the middle. CDR3 coding DNA: TGTGCCAGCTCCCAGGACAGTGAAGCTTTCTTT. It is translated as CASSQDSEAFF.

The chain has TRBV6-5 and TRBJ2-3, with TRBD2 matching over 10 bases. This CDR3 contains 14 residues. Germline values: CDR1 MNHEY, CDR2 SVGAGI. Trimming took 8 bases from V and 5 from J; bases not matched to a gene: 7. CDR3 sequence: CASRLAGVQDTQYF. CDR3 nucleotide sequence: TGTGCCAGCCGGCTAGCGGGGGTGCAAGATACGCAGTATTTT.

This rearrangement joins TRBV27 to TRBJ2-2; 8 nucleotides align to TRBD1. The J segment lost 5 bases and the V segment lost 6 bases, leaving 14 bases of the junction unmatched. This CDR3 has 17 residues. Germline loops: CDR1 MNHEY, CDR2 SMNVEV (reference sequence). The CDR3: CASSGLSGQVKTGELFF. The CDR3 region has the DNA TGTGCCAGCAGCGGACTCTCGGGACAGGTTAAAACCGGGGAGCTGTTTTTT.

The sample holds one count of this clone. This CDR3 reads CASSLGVDTGGTDIQYF. The DNA for the CDR3 is TGTGCCAGCAGTTTAGGGGTCGACACCGGCGGGACGGACATTCAGTACTTC. The chain joins TRBV28 to TRBJ2-4, with TRBD2 as a possible D gene (6 bases). Trimming pared 2 bases from V and 8 bases from J, leaving 22 bases between. Germline assignment: CDR1 MDHEN and CDR2 SYDVKM. The CDR3 runs 17 residues.

V and J are TRBV5-1 and TRBJ2-1; D possibly corresponds to TRBD1 (6 bases). Per germline, CDR1 SGHRS and CDR2 YFSETQ. There are 15 residues in the CDR3. Trimming left V 4 bases short and J 1 base short, with 12 bases between. The CDR3 bases are TGCGCCAGCAGCGTCCAACAGGGTTCCTACAATGAGCAGTTCTTC. Protein product: CASSVQQGSYNEQFF.

The chain is built from TRBV25-1 and TRBJ2-1; a weak D match, TRBD2 (6 bases). Trimming shortened V by 5 bases and J by 4 bases, and 18 bases separated the two germline ends. Germline V gene sequence: CDR1 MGHDK, CDR2 SYGVNS. The CDR3 length is 16 residues. Here the CDR3 reads CASSSLLAREYNEQFF. The CDR3 DNA reads TGTGCCAGCAGTTCTTTACTAGCCCGAGAATACAATGAGCAGTTCTTC.

This clone was counted a few times. The chain is built from TRBV29-1 and TRBJ1-3; the D gene is possibly TRBD1 (6 bases). The CDR3 has 13 amino acids. The germline V and J ends were trimmed by 3 bases and 1 base, with 7 bases remaining between them. CDR1 and CDR2 (germline): SQVTM, ANQGSEA. CDR3 residues: CSVDTGSGNTIYF. DNA for the CDR3: TGCAGCGTTGATACAGGGTCTGGAAACACCATATATTTT. The whole variable domain, remainder taken from reference TRBV29-1 and TRBJ1-3, is SAVISQKPSRDICQRGTSLTIQCQVDSQVTMMFWYRQQPGQSLTLIATANQGSEATYESGFVIDKFPISRPNLTFSTLTVSNMSPEDSSIYLCSVDTGSGNTIYFGEGSWLTVV.

This sequence joins TRBV9 and TRBJ1-2, with D perhaps matching TRBD1 (5 bases). Per germline, CDR1 SGDLS and CDR2 YYNGEE. Trimming removed 4 bases from V and 4 bases from J, with 14 bases in between. There are 14 residues in the CDR3. CDR3 region: CASSPREGIYGYTF. CDR3 sequence (DNA): TGTGCCAGCAGCCCGCGGGAGGGGATCTATGGCTACACCTTC.

This clone was found once. The J gene is TRBJ2-3, the V gene TRBV6-2 or TRBV6-3; 10 positions match TRBD2. The V gene's germline CDR1 is MNHEY and CDR2 SVGEGT. The CDR3 contains 21 residues. Trimming removed 1 base from V and 3 bases from J; junction bases left unmatched: 19. The CDR3 DNA reads as TGTGCCAGCAGTTACTATGAGGCTAGCGGGGGACAGCAAGGTTGGACAGATACGCAGTATTTT. It specifies CASSYYEASGGQQGWTDTQYF.

The V call is TRBV28, the J call TRBJ2-6, with D perhaps matching TRBD1 (6 bases). Between the trimmed V and J ends, which lost 6 bases and 2 bases, there was a span of 11 bases. CDR1 MDHEN and CDR2 SYDVKM come from the germline V gene. CDR3 size: 15 residues. This CDR3 reads CASSVGGPGANVLTF. Here the CDR3 DNA reads TGTGCCAGCAGCGTTGGGGGCCCTGGGGCCAACGTCCTGACTTTC.

The chain employs TRBV7-9 and TRBJ1-1; a weak D match, TRBD1 (6 bases). CDR3 length: 14 residues. Trimming left V 7 bases short and J 4 bases short, with 16 bases between. CDR1 SEHNR and CDR2 FQNEAQ come from the germline V gene (reference sequence). CDR3 protein: CASKRIGQSTEAFF. The CDR3 DNA follows: TGTGCCAGCAAAAGAATCGGACAGAGCACTGAAGCTTTCTTT.